This is a list of T cell receptor beta chains from one sample in a study of blood T cells in healthy people across ages. TCRdb independently ran MiXCR on the 5' RACE reads; one entry per CDR3 protein. In the table there are some 1.5 million distinct CDR3 sequences, roughly 27% of which are singletons. Sequenced: blood. The receptors shown here come from a woman between 25 and 40 years old in good health. The CDR3 runs from the conserved cysteine through the conserved F or W. The order of the fields is clone size, J gene, D gene, V gene, CDR3 DNA, CDR3 protein. D genes are given only for firm matches. Not all rows give a size; the values are once, few, many and, for expanded clones, a class.

few TRBJ2-7 NA TRBV5-1 TGCGCCAGCAGCTTGAGTGGCCTTCCCTCAAACCGGGACCAACCCTACGAGCAGTACTTC CASSLSGLPSNRDQPYEQYF
NA TRBJ1-4 NA TRBV3-1 TGTGCCAGCAGCCAAGGGGTGGAGGTTCGAGGGGAAAAACTGTTTTTT CASSQGVEVRGEKLFF
few TRBJ2-1 NA TRBV28 TGTGCCAGTAAACTAGGAACTGTGTTACGGGTAAACAGGGCAAATGAGCAGTTCTTC CASKLGTVLRVNRANEQFF
many TRBJ2-1 NA TRBV5-1 TGCGCCAGCAGGAGCAAGGGGGTGCAGTTCTTC CASRSKGVQFF
NA TRBJ2-2 TRBD1 TRBV7-6 TGTGCCAGCAGCCCAGGGACAGGGGTCAGCGGGGAGCTGTTTTTT CASSPGTGVSGELFF
many TRBJ2-1 TRBD2 TRBV29-1 TGCAGCGGCGGGACTAGCGGGAGGGGATCTAACAATGAGCAGTTCTTC CSGGTSGRGSNNEQFF
few TRBJ2-6 TRBD1 TRBV13 TGTGCCAGCAGCATGACAGGGACAACTGGGGCCAACGTCCTGACTTTC CASSMTGTTGANVLTF
few TRBJ1-6 NA TRBV2 TGTGCCAGCAGGAAACAGGGACATAATTCACCCCTCCACTTT CASRKQGHNSPLHF
NA TRBJ1-2 TRBD1 TRBV3-1 TGTGCCAGCAGCCAAGGCCGGACAGGGCCTCCCTATGGCTACACCTTC CASSQGRTGPPYGYTF
few TRBJ1-2 TRBD1 TRBV30 TGTGCCTGGAGGGGGAACAGGGGGCGCGGGTATGGCTACACCTTC CAWRGNRGRGYGYTF
NA TRBJ2-5 NA TRBV20-1 TGCAGTGCTCCCCCAGAGAGGGGGAGGCAAGAGACCCAGTACTTC CSAPPERGRQETQYF
NA TRBJ2-1 TRBD2 TRBV12-3/TRBV12-4 TGTGCCAGCGGGCCGGGACTAGCACCCATCCTGTACAATGAGCAGTTCTTC CASGPGLAPILYNEQFF
few TRBJ1-2 NA TRBV9 TGTGCCAGCAGCGTAAGGAGCGGCGCCCTATATGGCTACACCTTC CASSVRSGALYGYTF
NA TRBJ1-2 NA TRBV5-5 TGTGCCGGCAGCTTGGGGGGTGATTCTGGCTACACCTTC CAGSLGGDSGYTF
many TRBJ2-7 NA TRBV29-1 TGCAGCGCCCTGGACGCCGGACCACTATCCGAGCAGTACTTC CSALDAGPLSEQYF
few TRBJ1-5 NA TRBV28 TGTGCCAGCAGTTTATTTGTGCATAGCAATCAGCCCCAGCATTTT CASSLFVHSNQPQHF
NA TRBJ1-1 NA TRBV20-1 TGCAGTGCTAGAGACTCTTACAGGACTTTTGAAGCTTTCTTT CSARDSYRTFEAFF
few TRBJ2-1 TRBD1 TRBV19 TGTGCCAGTAAGGGACAGGGGGCAGGGGAGCAGTTCTTC CASKGQGAGEQFF
NA TRBJ1-5 NA TRBV10-2 TGCGCCAGCAGTGAGGTAGCAGTTAGCAATCAGCCCCAGCATTTT CASSEVAVSNQPQHF
few TRBJ1-1 NA TRBV10-3 TGTGCCATCAGTAGACAGCTAATGAACACTGAAGCTTTCTTT CAISRQLMNTEAFF
NA TRBJ2-5 TRBD2 TRBV11-2 TGTGCCAGCAGCTCCCCGAGAGGAGGCGGGGGGGCCGGGGAGACCCAGTACTTC CASSSPRGGGGAGETQYF
NA TRBJ2-2 NA TRBV7-9 TGTGCCAGCACCACACTTAACGAGCTGTTTTTT CASTTLNELFF
NA TRBJ2-7 TRBD1 TRBV10-3 TGTGCCATCAGTGGGGGACAGCTCGAGCAGTACTTC CAISGGQLEQYF
many TRBJ2-7 NA TRBV29-1 TGCAGCGTTGAAAAGTCGTCCTACGAGCAGTACTTC CSVEKSSYEQYF
few TRBJ1-5 NA TRBV28 TGTGCCAGCAGCCCTCGTCCGGGCCATCAGCCCCAGCATTTT CASSPRPGHQPQHF
NA TRBJ2-3 TRBD2 TRBV12-3/TRBV12-4 TGTGCCAGCAGCGAGACTAGCGGGAGTTTCTTAGATACGCAGTATTTT CASSETSGSFLDTQYF
few TRBJ2-5 TRBD2 TRBV29-1 TGCAGCGTGGCCAGGGCGGGGGAGTCCCAGTACTTC CSVARAGESQYF
few TRBJ2-7 NA TRBV3-1 TGTGCCAGCAGCCAAGATCTGAGGGGGAAGGCCTACGAGCAGTACTTC CASSQDLRGKAYEQYF
once TRBJ2-7 NA TRBV10-2 TGCGCCAGCAGGGCAGGACTTTTAGGGCGCGAGCAGTACTTC CASRAGLLGREQYF
NA TRBJ2-7 TRBD1 TRBV27 TGTGCCAGCAGGTTAAGACAGGGGGCCTCCGAGCAGTACTTC CASRLRQGASEQYF
NA TRBJ2-4 NA TRBV20-1 TGCAGTGCTGGAGGTGGGGCCGCCGAAGCTCAGTACTTC CSAGGGAAEAQYF
few TRBJ2-5 NA TRBV9 TGTGCCAGCAGCGTAGCTTCGGGAGCCCAAGAGACCCAGTACTTC CASSVASGAQETQYF
NA TRBJ2-3 TRBD2 TRBV9 TGTGCCAGCAGCATCGGGGGGGGCACGGTGAAGGATACGCAGTATTTT CASSIGGGTVKDTQYF
NA TRBJ2-1 TRBD2 TRBV5-1 TGCGCCAGCAGCCTTAGCGGGGGGGCCCCAAATGAGCAGTTCTTC CASSLSGGAPNEQFF
NA TRBJ2-3 TRBD2 TRBV7-2 TGTGCCAGCAGCTCCTGGACTAGCGGGGTCACAGATACGCAGTATTTT CASSSWTSGVTDTQYF